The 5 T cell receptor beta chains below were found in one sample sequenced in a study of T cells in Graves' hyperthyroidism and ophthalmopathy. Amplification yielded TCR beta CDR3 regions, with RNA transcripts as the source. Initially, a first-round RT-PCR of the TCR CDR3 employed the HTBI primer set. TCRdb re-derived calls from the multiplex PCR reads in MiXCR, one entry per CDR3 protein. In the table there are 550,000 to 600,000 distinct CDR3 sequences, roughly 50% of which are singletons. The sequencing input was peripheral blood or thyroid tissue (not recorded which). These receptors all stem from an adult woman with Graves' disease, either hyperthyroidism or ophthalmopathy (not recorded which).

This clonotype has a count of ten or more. The CDR3 here is CSASPGLRTGGGELFF. The DNA for the CDR3 is TGCAGTGCTTCTCCGGGACTCCGGACCGGAGGCGGGGAGCTGTTTTTT. J is TRBJ2-2 and V is TRBV20-1; the D gene is possibly TRBD2 (6 bases). CDR1 and CDR2 from the germline V gene are DFQATT and SNEGSKA (reference sequence). V was pared by 5 bases and J by 7 bases, with 23 bases between. There are 16 residues in the CDR3.

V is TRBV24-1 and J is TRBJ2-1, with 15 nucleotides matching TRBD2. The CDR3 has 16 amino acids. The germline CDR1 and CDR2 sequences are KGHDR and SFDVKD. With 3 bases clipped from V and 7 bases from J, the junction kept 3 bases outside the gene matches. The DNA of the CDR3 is TGTGCCACCAGTGATCGCGGACTAGCGGGAGGGAATGAGCAGTTCTTC. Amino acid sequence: CATSDRGLAGGNEQFF.

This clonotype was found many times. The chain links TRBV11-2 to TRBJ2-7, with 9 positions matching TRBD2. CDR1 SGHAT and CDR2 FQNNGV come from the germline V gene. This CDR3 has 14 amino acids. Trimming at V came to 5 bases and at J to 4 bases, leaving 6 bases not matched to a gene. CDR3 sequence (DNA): TGTGCCAGCAGCCTCCCGGGACTAGCTTACGAGCAGTACTTC. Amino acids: CASSLPGLAYEQYF. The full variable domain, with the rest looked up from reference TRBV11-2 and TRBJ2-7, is EAGVAQSPRYKIIEKRQSVAFWCNPISGHATLYWYQQILGQGPKLLIQFQNNGVVDDSQLPKDRFSAERLKGVDSTLKIQPAKLEDSAVYLCASSLPGLAYEQYFGPGTRLTVT.

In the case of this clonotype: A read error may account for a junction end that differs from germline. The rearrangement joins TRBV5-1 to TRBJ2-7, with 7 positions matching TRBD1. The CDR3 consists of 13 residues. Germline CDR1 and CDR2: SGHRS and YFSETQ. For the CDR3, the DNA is TGCGCCAGCAGCCTCACAGGGGCCTACGAGCAGCACTTC. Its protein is CASSLTGAYEQHF.

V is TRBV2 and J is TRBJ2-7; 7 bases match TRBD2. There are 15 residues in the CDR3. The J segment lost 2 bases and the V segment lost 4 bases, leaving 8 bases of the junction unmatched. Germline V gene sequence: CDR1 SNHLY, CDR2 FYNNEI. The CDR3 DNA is TGTGCCAGCAGTGCTAGCGGCGGGGCTACCTACGAGCAGTACTTC. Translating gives CASSASGGATYEQYF. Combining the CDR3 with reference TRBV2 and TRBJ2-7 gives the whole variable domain EPEVTQTPSHQVTQMGQEVILRCVPISNHLYFYWYRQILGQKVEFLVSFYNNEISEKSEIFDDQFSVERPDGSNFTLKIRSTKLEDSAMYFCASSASGGATYEQYFGPGTRLTVT.